These T cell receptor beta chains were read from a single sample in a study of monozygotic twins with inflammatory bowel disease. Following a re-call of the 5' RACE reads, TCRdb has one entry per CDR3 protein and lacks DNA. The sample table sets out a few hundred thousand distinct CDR3 sequences. The sequenced sample consisted of blood. These receptors all come from a human donor with ulcerative colitis or Crohn's disease, or a healthy co-twin of an affected twin (not recorded which). Each CDR3 is given with its conserved first and last residue.

CDR3 protein | CDR3 length | J gene | V gene
CASTGTGEKLFF | 12 | TRBJ1-4 | TRBV5-6
CASSIVGNNEQFF | 13 | TRBJ2-1 | TRBV19
CASSWAGTYEQYF | 13 | TRBJ2-7 | TRBV7-2
CASSQRQGAAGELFF | 15 | TRBJ2-2 | TRBV14
CASSPAGGRDTQYF | 14 | TRBJ2-3 | TRBV9
CASRLFDSKETQYF | 14 | TRBJ2-5 | TRBV3-1
CASSGLAGGPRGHIETQYF | 19 | TRBJ2-5 | TRBV11-2
CATSRGDRGRMFGYTF | 16 | TRBJ1-2 | TRBV15
CASSDYREGLKTQYF | 15 | TRBJ2-3 | TRBV6-1
CASSQARDRVYGYTF | 15 | TRBJ1-2 | TRBV4-2
CASSFLAGGPLTDTQYF | 17 | TRBJ2-3 | TRBV7-9
CASSQDRVSGANVLTF | 16 | TRBJ2-6 | TRBV4-2
CASSYSFPEGGETQYF | 16 | TRBJ2-5 | TRBV6-5
CASSSRLAQETQYF | 14 | TRBJ2-5 | TRBV6-5
CSVPKGGRSNTEAFF | 15 | TRBJ1-1 | TRBV29-1
CASSSDGASTDTQYF | 15 | TRBJ2-3 | TRBV5-1
CASSPGNTQDWDGYTF | 16 | TRBJ1-2 | TRBV5-5
CASSQEGGMNTEAFF | 15 | TRBJ1-1 | TRBV4-1
CASSQVIVTDTQYF | 14 | TRBJ2-3 | TRBV4-1
CAFSAPGAEGYTF | 13 | TRBJ1-2 | TRBV10-3
CSAQGHRGDQPQHF | 14 | TRBJ1-5 | TRBV20-1
CAISDGRGDEAFF | 13 | TRBJ1-1 | TRBV10-3
CASSLAQGAVGTF | 13 | TRBJ1-2 | TRBV12-3/TRBV12-4
CASSNLGLAGGTQYF | 15 | TRBJ2-5 | TRBV6-5
CAISDPRHNSGNTIYF | 16 | TRBJ1-3 | TRBV10-3
CAIRTWVNGGRGNEQYF | 17 | TRBJ2-7 | TRBV10-3
CASSVDTSGGLRDTQYF | 17 | TRBJ2-3 | TRBV9
CASSHALSLAGSYEQYF | 17 | TRBJ2-7 | TRBV3-1
CASGAWGAVETQYF | 14 | TRBJ2-5 | TRBV27
CASSLEGGTEQFF | 13 | TRBJ2-1 | TRBV11-3
CASSFLGGGTSYNEQFF | 17 | TRBJ2-1 | TRBV7-9
CASGLGQTKNIQYF | 14 | TRBJ2-4 | TRBV27
CASTYLGSGFEAFF | 14 | TRBJ1-1 | TRBV2
CASSLVGSSGRDEQFF | 16 | TRBJ2-1 | TRBV5-6
CSANPGTAGETQYF | 14 | TRBJ2-5 | TRBV20-1
CASSDRLAGRTDTQYF | 16 | TRBJ2-3 | TRBV5-4
CASSLQGERSPLHF | 14 | TRBJ1-6 | TRBV7-6
CAGRTDYNSPLHF | 13 | TRBJ1-6 | TRBV2
CASSLGPKSQETQYF | 15 | TRBJ2-5 | TRBV5-4
CSVDAGAGSYEQYF | 14 | TRBJ2-7 | TRBV29-1
CASSLVGFEAFF | 12 | TRBJ1-1 | TRBV5-1
CAISATDTDTQYF | 13 | TRBJ2-3 | TRBV10-3
CASSSAGGNQPQHF | 14 | TRBJ1-5 | TRBV19
CASSDRGDNEQYF | 13 | TRBJ2-7 | TRBV10-2
CASSVGGGNNEQFF | 14 | TRBJ2-1 | TRBV9
CASSQYGGGSAGELFF | 16 | TRBJ2-2 | TRBV3-1
CASSLWGSGSPLHF | 14 | TRBJ1-6 | TRBV5-5
CASSSFTGGPGDTQYF | 16 | TRBJ2-3 | TRBV2
CATSRDPQAQETQYF | 15 | TRBJ2-5 | TRBV15
CASSQEGAPDREETQYF | 17 | TRBJ2-5 | TRBV4-1
CASSSTGGYENTEAFF | 16 | TRBJ1-1 | TRBV5-1
CATSRGKRKGETQYF | 15 | TRBJ2-5 | TRBV15
CASSWDVLGEQFF | 13 | TRBJ2-1 | TRBV5-1
CASSQVLAGGRTDTQYF | 17 | TRBJ2-3 | TRBV4-2